The 6 T cell receptor beta chains below were found in one sample sequenced in a study of cytomegalovirus exposure and HLA in healthy donors. Primers: 60 Vbeta forward and 13 Jbeta reverse. TCRdb's copy holds only in-frame clones and misses some; the assay was immunoSEQ multiplex PCR. The sample records roughly 160,000 clones, roughly 80% being singletons. Sequencing was performed on PBMCs. Every receptor here comes from a woman aged 45-60 years in good health and CMV-seronegative.

In the case of this clone: Other DNA sequences within the sample encode an identical CDR3. This chain connects TRBV30 to TRBJ1-1; D is undetermined. The CDR3 has 12 residues. The germline V gene encodes CDR1 GTSNPN and CDR2 SVGIG (reference sequence). V was pared by 4 bases and J by 1 base, with 7 bases between. The CDR3 here is CAWTRGNTEAFF. CDR3 sequence (DNA): TGTGCCTGGACCCGGGGGAACACTGAAGCTTTCTTT.

This clone was seen once. The chain links TRBV30 to TRBJ1-6, with 7 bases fitting TRBD1. Germline CDR1 and CDR2: GTSNPN and SVGIG (reference sequence). The CDR3 is made up of 14 amino acids. With V trimmed by 4 bases and J by 3 bases, 3 bases remained unmatched. The CDR3 reads CAWIRDSYNSPLHF. The CDR3, as DNA: TGTGCCTGGATTCGGGACAGCTATAATTCACCCCTCCACTTT.

There are a few counts of this clone. V usage is TRBV18 and J usage is TRBJ1-6, with unresolved D. Germline CDR1 reads KGHSH; CDR2 reads LQKENI. Trimming removed 2 bases at V and 6 bases at J, with 8 bases between. The CDR3 consists of 14 residues. This chain's CDR3 is CASSPSAANSPLHF. In nucleotides, the CDR3 is TGTGCCAGCTCACCATCGGCGGCTAATTCACCCCTCCACTTT.

This clone was found a few times. The V gene is TRBV28, the J gene TRBJ1-3; D remains unclear. Trimming pared 6 bases from V and 4 bases from J, leaving 16 bases between. The CDR3 totals 15 residues. From germline, CDR1 is MDHEN and CDR2 SYDVKM. CDR3: CASSIPTRGGNTIYF. The DNA for the CDR3 is TGTGCCAGCAGCATACCTACCCGGGGAGGAAACACCATATATTTT.

The chain carries TRBV4-3 and TRBJ2-3, with 10 bases matching TRBD2. Germline values: CDR1 LGHNA, CDR2 YSLEER. V dropped 4 bases and J dropped 5; count of bases not matched to a gene: 3. CDR3 length: 14 residues. The CDR3 region has the DNA TGCGCCAGCAGCCGGGGACTAGCGATAGATACGCAGTATTTT. Its translation: CASSRGLAIDTQYF.

The rearrangement links TRBV5-1 to TRBJ1-1; a possible D gene is TRBD1 (5 bases). Trimming left V 0 bases short and J 7 bases short, with 10 bases between. Germline values: CDR1 SGHRS, CDR2 YFSETQ. The CDR3 has 13 amino acids. CDR3 bases: TGCGCCAGCAGCTTGGCCATGGGGGGTGAAGCTTTCTTT. Translated, it gives CASSLAMGGEAFF.